A single sample is the source of the 2 T cell receptor beta chains below, sequenced in a study of somatic mutations in cytotoxic T cells in rheumatoid arthritis. Repertoires were generated with immunoSEQ multiplex PCR, while TCRdb's copy carries only in-frame clones and drops some. Of more than 20,000 clones in the sample, roughly 80% are singletons; the top ten hold about 5.2%. The sample comprised CD8+ T cells sorted from blood. These receptors were collected from a man aged 50-59 years in good health.

The chain uses TRBV9 and TRBJ2-3, with 12 bases identical to TRBD2. V shed 1 base, J shed 3 bases, and the junction held 3 bases outside the gene matches. The CDR3 sequence is 16 residues long. From germline, CDR1 is SGDLS and CDR2 YYNGEE. CDR3: CASSVRTSGTTDTQYF. For the CDR3, the DNA is TGTGCCAGCAGCGTAAGGACTAGCGGGACGACAGATACGCAGTATTTT.

This clone was counted a single time. The chain recombines TRBV19 with TRBJ1-5, with D maybe TRBD1 (5 bases). Germline-derived CDR1 and CDR2 are LNHDA and SQIVND (reference sequence). Trimming removed 3 bases from V and 2 bases from J, with 8 bases in between. The CDR3 totals 14 residues. CDR3 bases: TGTGCCAGTAGTATGGGGGACGGCAATCAGCCCCAGCATTTT. This translates into CASSMGDGNQPQHF.